This entry lists 6 T cell receptor beta chains sequenced from one sample in a study of blood T cell repertoires in COVID-19. Profiled with immunoSEQ multiplex PCR; TCRdb holds only in-frame clones, not every one. The sample consists of approximately 300,000 clones, around 85% of them appearing once. The material sequenced was PBMCs or T cells enriched from blood (not recorded which). The receptors derive from a woman aged 25 to 45 who had been exposed to COVID-19.

This rearrangement joins TRBV19 to TRBJ1-5; D unclear. Germline-derived CDR1 and CDR2 are LNHDA and SQIVND (reference sequence). V was cut by 5 bases and J by 7 bases, with 9 bases left in between. CDR3 length equals 12 residues. CDR3 loop: CASSGSGQPQHF. CDR3 DNA sequence: TGTGCCAGTAGTGGGTCGGGACAGCCCCAGCATTTT.

The rearrangement links TRBV19 to TRBJ1-3; tentative D call: TRBD1 (6 bases). The CDR3 is 16 amino acids. The germline V gene encodes CDR1 LNHDA and CDR2 SQIVND (reference sequence). The germline V and J ends were trimmed by 7 bases and 2 bases, with 18 bases remaining between them. The CDR3 is CASIHPGRGTGNTIYF. The CDR3 DNA reads as TGTGCCAGTATCCACCCCGGCAGGGGTACTGGAAACACCATATATTTT.

The J gene is TRBJ2-3, the V gene TRBV27; 9 nucleotides line up with TRBD1. CDR3 length: 13 residues. Germline CDR1 is MNHEY and CDR2 is SMNVEV (reference sequence). V shed 5 bases and J 7 bases; nucleotides not matched to a gene: 4. The CDR3 loop reads CASSKDRGNTQYF. The CDR3 DNA follows: TGTGCCAGCAGTAAGGACAGGGGAAATACGCAGTATTTT.

This clone showed up just once. The V call is TRBV7-3, the J call TRBJ2-1; D may be TRBD2 (7 bases). With 4 bases removed from V and 7 bases from J, the gap between germline ends came to 17 bases. The CDR3 covers 15 residues. Germline CDR1 and CDR2: SGHTA and FQGTGA. As DNA, the CDR3 is TGTGCCAGCAGCTATCTAGGCGGGGGCTCGAATGAGCAGTTCTTC. This sequence encodes CASSYLGGGSNEQFF.

This clone was counted a few times. V is TRBV5-1 and J is TRBJ1-3, with 7 bases identical to TRBD1. The CDR3 consists of 17 residues. Trimming removed 4 bases from V and 0 bases from J; junction bases left unmatched: 10. Germline CDR1 SGHRS, CDR2 YFSETQ. The CDR3 here is CASSAYLSGGSGNTIYF. The CDR3 coding sequence is TGCGCCAGCAGCGCTTATTTATCAGGGGGCTCTGGAAACACCATATATTTT.

The chain is built from TRBV19 and TRBJ1-2; D unresolved. The CDR3 length is 13 residues. Trimming left V 3 bases short and J 4 bases short, with 9 bases between. Looked up from germline, CDR1 is LNHDA and CDR2 is SQIVND (reference sequence). The CDR3 region has the DNA TGTGCCAGTAGTATGGAGGGCTCCTATGGCTACACCTTC. Protein: CASSMEGSYGYTF.